What follows are 16 T cell receptor beta chains derived from one specimen sequenced in a study of T-cell reconstitution after alpha-beta-depleted transplantation in children. Study findings and constraints: Among T cells one year after transplant, newly produced cells accounted for most counts and diversity.

Unique molecular identifiers tagged the TCRbeta library. TCRdb re-derived calls from the PCR reads in MiXCR, one entry per CDR3 protein. The table records approximately 300,000 distinct CDR3 sequences, 7.5% to 9% of them present only once. Their target antigens are unknown. Material: peripheral blood, obtained 360 days after TCRalphabeta/CD19-depleted stem cell transplant. Receptors were obtained from a female patient aged 2-9 years who had a stem cell transplant for Fanconi anemia, so the T cells may come from the graft donor.

This clonotype was seen more than once but under ten times. This rearrangement joins TRBV7-9 to TRBJ1-4; no reliable D call. CDR3 length equals 16 residues. Germline CDR1 reads SEHNR; CDR2 reads FQNEAQ (reference sequence). V was shortened by 5 bases and J by 8 bases, with 21 bases between the two germline ends. The CDR3 nucleotides read TGTGCCAGCAGCCCTGATCTCATCCAATCGGGGGAAAAACTGTTTTTT. Translated: CASSPDLIQSGEKLFF.

This clonotype was seen only once. This sequence joins TRBV11-3 and TRBJ2-5; D gene unclear. This CDR3 has 15 residues. Germline loops: CDR1 SGHNT, CDR2 YENEEA. Trimming stripped 3 bases from V and 2 bases from J, with 13 bases between. The CDR3 coding sequence is TGTGCCAGCAGCTTTTCGCCAAGGGCACAAGAGACCCAGTACTTC. Amino acid sequence: CASSFSPRAQETQYF. Variable domain in full (rest from reference TRBV11-3 and TRBJ2-5): EAGVVQSPRYKIIEKKQPVAFWCNPISGHNTLYWYLQNLGQGPELLIRYENEEAVDDSQLPKDRFSAERLKGVDSTLKIQPAELGDSAVYLCASSFSPRAQETQYFGPGTRLLVL.

The rearrangement uses TRBV6-1 and TRBJ1-1; no definite D call. The V gene's germline CDR1 is MNHNS and CDR2 SASEGT. Trimming shortened V by 10 bases and J by 3 bases, and 15 bases separated the two germline ends. The CDR3 runs 13 residues. CDR3 sequence reads: CAIRKWMDTEAFF. In DNA, the CDR3 is TGTGCCATACGAAAGTGGATGGACACTGAAGCTTTCTTT.

This clonotype was counted at least ten times. The rearrangement uses TRBV5-1 and TRBJ2-3, with D perhaps assigned TRBD1 or TRBD2 (6 bases each). The germline CDR1 and CDR2 sequences are SGHRS and YFSETQ. Between the trimmed V and J ends, which lost 4 bases and 2 bases, there was a span of 11 bases. The CDR3 consists of 14 residues. CDR3 sequence reads: CASSGGPHTDTQYF. The DNA for the CDR3 is TGCGCCAGCAGCGGGGGGCCTCACACAGATACGCAGTATTTT. The full variable domain, in which reference TRBV5-1 and TRBJ2-3 provide the parts outside the CDR3, is KAGVTQTPRYLIKTRGQQVTLSCSPISGHRSVSWYQQTPGQGLQFLFEYFSETQRNKGNFPGRFSGRQFSNSRSEMNVSTLELGDSALYLCASSGGPHTDTQYFGPGTRLTVL.

This clonotype was observed a handful of times. The chain links TRBV27 to TRBJ2-1; the D gene could be TRBD1 or TRBD2 (6 bases each). V lost 5 bases, J lost 2 bases, and 13 bases lay in between. CDR1 and CDR2 (germline): MNHEY, SMNVEV (reference sequence). The CDR3 spans 15 residues. Written as DNA, the CDR3 is TGTGCCAGCAGTCCGGGGGCCCCGACCTACAATGAGCAGTTCTTC. Its protein product is CASSPGAPTYNEQFF.

Notes on this clonotype: Since no conserved phenylalanine or tryptophan closes the CDR3, a read error is the likely cause. V and J are TRBV6-1 and TRBJ2-1; 10 bases map to TRBD2. This CDR3 has 15 residues. The V and J ends lost 5 bases and 3 bases, in that order; junction bases with no gene match: 4. Germline V gene lookup returns CDR1 MNHNS and CDR2 SASEGT. The CDR3 here is CASSLTSGVYNEQFC. CDR3 sequence (DNA): TGTGCCAGCAGTCTAACTAGCGGGGTCTACAATGAGCAGTTCTGC.

This chain connects TRBV10-3 to TRBJ2-3, with 10 bases aligning to TRBD2. V lost 9 bases and J lost 0; bases outside the gene matches: 6. Germline CDR1 ENHRY, CDR2 SYGVKD. The CDR3 sequence is 15 residues long. CDR3 sequence reads: CAILAGQTSTDTQYF. The DNA of the CDR3 is TGTGCCATACTAGCGGGGCAAACTAGCACAGATACGCAGTATTTT.

The sample holds many counts of this clonotype. As DNA, the CDR3 is TGTGCCAGCACCCCCGAGAGCGGGAGTTATGAGCAGTTCTTC. Its translation: CASTPESGSYEQFF. J is TRBJ2-1 and V is TRBV7-3, with 8 bases that match TRBD2. J gave up 8 bases and V 7 bases, and 10 bases lay outside the gene matches. The germline gives CDR1 SGHTA, CDR2 FQGTGA. The CDR3 covers 14 residues.

The chain links TRBV11-2 to TRBJ2-7; D unclear. Looked up from germline, CDR1 is SGHAT and CDR2 is FQNNGV. Trimming shortened V by 2 bases and J by 4 bases, and 12 bases separated the two germline ends. This CDR3 contains 14 residues. CDR3 coding DNA: TGTGCCAGCAGCTTAAACCCCCTGGGGTACGAGCAGTACTTC. Translation: CASSLNPLGYEQYF.

This clonotype was counted ten times or more. The V and J genes are TRBV5-1 and TRBJ1-2, with D hard to call. The ends were cut back, 0 bases at V and 8 bases at J, with 17 bases in the middle. Germline-derived CDR1 and CDR2 are SGHRS and YFSETQ. The CDR3 is made up of 15 amino acids. The CDR3 loop reads CASSLAVPGRDGYTF. For the CDR3, the DNA is TGCGCCAGCAGCTTGGCAGTGCCGGGCCGAGACGGCTACACCTTC. The variable domain in full, with the rest retrieved from reference TRBV5-1 and TRBJ1-2, is KAGVTQTPRYLIKTRGQQVTLSCSPISGHRSVSWYQQTPGQGLQFLFEYFSETQRNKGNFPGRFSGRQFSNSRSEMNVSTLELGDSALYLCASSLAVPGRDGYTFGSGTRLTVV.

V is TRBV6-1 and J is TRBJ2-3; TRBD1 matches at 7 bases. With V trimmed by 6 bases and J by 4 bases, 10 bases remained unmatched. CDR1 MNHNS and CDR2 SASEGT come from the germline V gene. The CDR3 spans 15 residues. Written as DNA, the CDR3 is TGTGCCAGCAGCCGCGGTGACAGGGTTTCAGATACGCAGTATTTT. Translated, it gives CASSRGDRVSDTQYF.

The chain couples TRBV19 to TRBJ2-1; D might be TRBD1 (5 bases). CDR1 and CDR2 from the germline V gene are LNHDA and SQIVND (reference sequence). The CDR3 is 16 residues long. With 5 bases removed from V and 2 bases from J, the gap between germline ends came to 16 bases. The CDR3 bases are TGTGCCAGTAGTCCCGAGAGACAGTTCCCCTACAATGAGCAGTTCTTC. Its translation: CASSPERQFPYNEQFF.

Only a few counts were recorded for this clonotype. The chain combines TRBV10-3 with TRBJ2-2; 14 nucleotides match TRBD2. CDR3 length: 16 amino acids. The V segment lost 2 bases and the J segment 6 bases; nucleotides outside the gene matches: 2. Germline V gene data show CDR1 as ENHRY and CDR2 as SYGVKD. The CDR3 protein is CAISEQGLAGAGELFF. The DNA for the CDR3 is TGTGCCATCAGTGAGCAGGGACTAGCGGGGGCCGGGGAGCTGTTTTTT.

There are many counts of this clonotype. The rearrangement joins TRBV27 to TRBJ2-3, with 8 bases aligning to TRBD1. The germline V gene encodes CDR1 MNHEY and CDR2 SMNVEV (reference sequence). The CDR3 loop spans 15 amino acids. The junction had 9 bases not matched to a gene; V was cut back by 6 bases and J by 4 bases. CDR3 DNA sequence: TGTGCCAGCAGACCCGGACAGGGTGGTTCAGATACGCAGTATTTT. Protein product: CASRPGQGGSDTQYF.

Many counts were recorded for this clonotype. The chain links TRBV20-1 to TRBJ1-1; D remains unclear. The CDR3 contains 11 residues. Looked up from germline, CDR1 is DFQATT and CDR2 is SNEGSKA (reference sequence). Trimming shortened V by 2 bases and J by 7 bases, and 8 bases separated the two germline ends. The CDR3: CSARYTFEAFF. CDR3 nucleotide sequence: TGCAGTGCTAGATATACTTTTGAAGCTTTCTTT.

This clonotype was seen at least ten times. The chain uses TRBV5-1 and TRBJ1-1; D not resolved. From germline, CDR1 is SGHRS and CDR2 YFSETQ. This CDR3 comprises 14 residues. Trimming cost V 0 bases and J 4 bases, with 10 bases left between them. CDR3 sequence: CASSLESSGTEAFF. The CDR3 nucleotides read TGCGCCAGCAGCTTGGAAAGTAGCGGCACTGAAGCTTTCTTT.